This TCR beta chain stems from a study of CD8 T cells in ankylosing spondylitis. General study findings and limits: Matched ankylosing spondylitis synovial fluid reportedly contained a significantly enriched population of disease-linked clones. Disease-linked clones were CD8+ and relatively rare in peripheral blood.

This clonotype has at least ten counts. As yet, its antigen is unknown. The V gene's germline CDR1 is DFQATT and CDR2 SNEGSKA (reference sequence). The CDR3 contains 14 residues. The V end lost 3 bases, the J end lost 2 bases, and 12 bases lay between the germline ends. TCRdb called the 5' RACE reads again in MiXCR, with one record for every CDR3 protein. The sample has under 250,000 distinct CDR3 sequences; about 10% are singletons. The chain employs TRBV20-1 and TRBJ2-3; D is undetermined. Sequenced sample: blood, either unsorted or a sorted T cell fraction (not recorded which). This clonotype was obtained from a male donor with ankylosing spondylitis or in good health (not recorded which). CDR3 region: CSARWDPHTDTQYF. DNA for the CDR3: TGCAGTGCTAGGTGGGATCCCCACACAGATACGCAGTATTTT.